This TCR beta chain was identified during a study of OX40 agonist ivuxolimab in advanced cancers. For the study at large: Patients were dosed with the agonistic anti-OX40 (CD134) antibody ivuxolimab.

Germline CDR1 and CDR2: SGHRS and YFSETQ. The ends were cut back, 1 base at V and 3 bases at J, with 18 bases in the middle. CDR3 size: 17 residues. With regard to this clone: The sample contains more than one DNA sequence encoding this CDR3.

Generated by immunoSEQ multiplex PCR, the TCRdb table keeps only in-frame clones and is missing some. The sample gives tens of thousands of clones, roughly nine tenths of which show up once; 1.3% to 1.5% is in the top ten. The clonotype originates from an adult with an advanced solid tumor such as melanoma, head and neck, liver or kidney cancer. Specimen: CD4+ or CD8+ T cells sorted from blood, collected in a trial of the OX40 agonist ivuxolimab. The rearrangement joins TRBV5-1 to TRBJ2-3, with D possibly being TRBD1 (6 bases). The CDR3 here is CASSLRVGGVGTDTQYF. CDR3 DNA sequence: TGCGCCAGCAGCTTGCGGGTTGGGGGCGTTGGAACAGATACGCAGTATTTT.